One TCR beta chain is described in this entry. The specificity of this receptor is unknown. No base qualities exist here, and no much larger clone lies one base off it. The CDR3 measures 13 amino acids from cysteine to phenylalanine. This entry keeps only the CDR3 DNA: 39 bases, framed from base 1. V and J are truncated by 5 bases and 4 bases respectively, leaving an intervening sequence of 11 bases. For CDR1 and CDR2, the germline V gene lists SGHNT and YENEEA. The CDR3 regions of human TCRbeta chains were subjected to immunosequencing. The paper's data handling went like this. TCRs in the repertoires were matched against a reference library of SARS-CoV-2-specific TCRs that had been generated with the MIRA antigen-specificity platform. Breadth meant the fraction of unique TCRs that were SARS-CoV-2-associated, whereas depth meant the fraction of total T cells that were SARS-CoV-2-associated. Using the MIRA data, each spike-specific TCR was assigned both to the spike region to which the TCR was reactive and to a CD4 or CD8 class. Log10-transformed breadth and depth values were compared by one-way ANOVA with Sidak's multiple comparisons tests. Held by TCRdb, this immuneACCESS table contains in-frame sequences only and omits some clones. Under half of the omission traces to an unresolved V gene where checked; the cause of the rest is unknown. D and trimming were read from the DNA, whereas the V and J calls and clone size are those reported in that table. Present in this sample are over 65,000 clones, approximately 90% of which were seen just once. Around 6% of the sample is in the top ten clones.

The sample originates from a study of T cell responses to AZD1222 COVID-19 vaccine (dated by TCRdb to the early 2020s). Some background on the complete study: AZD1222 recipients with second doses at about 4 weeks or about 12 weeks were pooled, because spike-specific TCR depth and breadth did not differ between schedules. A total of over 230 trial participants underwent TCR sequencing, of whom nearly 210 received two doses of AZD1222 and about 25 received two doses of the MenACWY control vaccine. Trial participants were enrolled by age into subgroups of 18-55, 56-69 and 70-plus years, and around 150, 28 and 57 TCR-sequenced participants, respectively, were included in these subgroups.

Overall study outcomes, separate from this receptor: Participants were mostly white British, with more females than males. The authors suggested clonal diversity may have been underestimated. After two AZD1222 doses, both the breadth and the depth of spike-specific TCRs were significantly higher than at day 0 and than in MenACWY recipients. Vaccine-associated CD4 TCRs spanned the whole spike protein, with dominant responses in regions 160-218 and 743-854. The 56-69-year group was small, and its depth increase did not reach significance, likely because of low power. No day 14 peak-response samples were available, so repertoires were characterized only after the peak T cell response. Reportedly, almost half of the unique spike-specific TCRs recognized epitopes lying outside the regions that are mutated in the B.1.351 and B.1.1.7 variants. Only six or seven AZD1222 recipients were SARS-CoV-2 seropositive at baseline, limiting conclusions about previously exposed vaccinees.

The time point label on this specimen signifies: baseline before first vaccination. Vaccinee samples were obtained from the UK trials COV001 and COV002, which included a single-blind randomized controlled phase 2/3 trial of AZD1222 (ChAdOx1 nCoV-19) in healthy adults. For TCRbeta chain sequencing, PBMC samples from trial participants were taken at day 0 and at day 28 after the second dose. The rearranged segments are TRBV11-3 and TRBJ1-2; TRBD1 is a possible D gene, resting on 6 matching bases. The sequence derives from an adult in good health. This sample comprised peripheral blood, obtained on day 0 of AZD1222 vaccination. CDR3 loop: CASSPGELYGYTF. Read as DNA, the sequence is TGTGCCAGCAGCCCAGGGGAACTCTATGGCTACACCTTC.